This T cell receptor beta chain derives from a study of blood T cell repertoires in COVID-19. Study in general: PBMCs, B-cell-depleted T cells, or T cells were the source of the cDNA or gDNA that made up the material.

Some clones are missing from TCRdb's copy, which holds only in-frame ones; the method was immunoSEQ multiplex PCR. The table records fewer than 250,000 clones, approximately 84% of them present only once. V gave up 2 bases and J gave up 1 base; unmatched junction bases: 1. Germline-derived CDR1 and CDR2 are MNHEY and SVGEGT. The CDR3 length is 15 residues. This study enrolled people aged about 18 to 100 from under 25 US geographic areas. Participant-reported clinical history was the basis for cohort assignment. Donors in Cohort 3 counted as recovered after two negative PCRs, clearance, or symptom resolution.

Source material: PBMCs or T cells enriched from blood (not recorded which). This sequence was found in a woman younger than 45 who had recovered from COVID-19. V is TRBV6-2 or TRBV6-3 and J is TRBJ2-1; TRBD2 matches at 8 bases. The CDR3 DNA is TGTGCCAGCAGTTACGCGGGGGGATCCTACAATGAGCAGTTCTTC. Its translation is CASSYAGGSYNEQFF.